Below, one T cell receptor (beta chain) is given with its context. The target antigen is unknown. Generated by immunoSEQ multiplex PCR, the TCRdb table keeps only in-frame clones and is missing some. The table shows 800,000 to 1,200,000 clones, with approximately 80% occurring only once. CDR3 length equals 16 residues. The germline gives CDR1 KGHSH, CDR2 LQKENI. The V segment lost 0 bases and the J segment 0 bases; nucleotides outside the gene matches: 1. These data originate in a study of shared clonotypes between healthy human individuals. Looking at the study overall: Per donor, CD8 memory used one plate, CD8 naive used two, CD4 memory used three and CD4 naive used three. Study findings and constraints: Clonotypes not shared had lower generation probabilities than those common to all four donors. Donors were few, which limited the genetic and exposure-history diversity represented.

The TCR originated in a man between 18 and 35 years old in good health. Some clones in this sample may be carry-over from other donors' samples. This chain links TRBV18 with TRBJ1-4; TRBD1 agrees at 7 bases. The sequenced material came from memory CD4+ T cells from PBMCs. Described subset: CD45RA-negative fraction. CDR3: CASSPPGTATNEKLFF. The CDR3 DNA reads as TGTGCCAGCTCACCACCTGGGACAGCAACTAATGAAAAACTGTTTTTT. Filled out from reference TRBV18 and TRBJ1-4, the complete variable domain reads NAGVMQNPRHLVRRRGQEARLRCSPMKGHSHVYWYRQLPEEGLKFMVYLQKENIIDESGMPKERFSAEFPKEGPSILRIQQVVRGDSAAYFCASSPPGTATNEKLFFGSGTQLSVL.